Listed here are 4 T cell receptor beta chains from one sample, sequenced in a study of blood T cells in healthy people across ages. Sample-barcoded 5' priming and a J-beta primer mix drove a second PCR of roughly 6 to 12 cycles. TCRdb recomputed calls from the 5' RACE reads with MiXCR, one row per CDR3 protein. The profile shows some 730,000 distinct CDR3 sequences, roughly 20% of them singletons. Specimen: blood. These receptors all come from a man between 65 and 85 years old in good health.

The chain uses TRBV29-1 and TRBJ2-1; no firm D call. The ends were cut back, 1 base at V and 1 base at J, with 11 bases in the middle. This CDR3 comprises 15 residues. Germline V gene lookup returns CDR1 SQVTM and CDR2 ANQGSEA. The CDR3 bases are TGCAGCGTTGAAGGCCTCGTTGGATCCTACAATGAGCAGTTCTTC. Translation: CSVEGLVGSYNEQFF.

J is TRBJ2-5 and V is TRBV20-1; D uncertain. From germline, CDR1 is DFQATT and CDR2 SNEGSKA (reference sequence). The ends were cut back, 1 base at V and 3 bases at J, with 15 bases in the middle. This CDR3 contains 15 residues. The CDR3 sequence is CSARGDLGREETQYF. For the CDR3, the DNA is TGCAGTGCTAGAGGGGATCTAGGCCGTGAAGAGACCCAGTACTTC.

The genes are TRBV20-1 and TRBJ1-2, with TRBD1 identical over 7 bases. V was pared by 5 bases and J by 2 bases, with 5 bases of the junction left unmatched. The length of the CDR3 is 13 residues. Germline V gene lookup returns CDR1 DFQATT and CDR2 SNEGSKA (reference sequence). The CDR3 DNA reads TGCAGTGCTGACCGACAGGGAAACTATGGCTACACCTTC. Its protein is CSADRQGNYGYTF.

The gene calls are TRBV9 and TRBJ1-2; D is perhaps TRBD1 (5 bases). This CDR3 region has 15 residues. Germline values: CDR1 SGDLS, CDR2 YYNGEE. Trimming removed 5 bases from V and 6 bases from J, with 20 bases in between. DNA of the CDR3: TGTGCCAGCAGTCCTTCCTCCGGGGGACCTCATGGCTACACCTTC. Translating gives CASSPSSGGPHGYTF.